The 29 T cell receptor beta chains below all came from one sample that was sequenced in a study of memory B cells and T cells in multiple sclerosis. The protocol was immunoSEQ multiplex PCR, while the TCRdb copy is restricted to in-frame clones and leaves out a portion. The sample gives 12,000 to 15,000 clones, 69% of which show up once; approximately 2.2% is in the top ten. The sequenced sample was memory (CD45RO+) CD4+ T cells from blood. These receptors all stem from a human donor with multiple sclerosis.

V is TRBV10-3 and J is TRBJ2-7; 9 nucleotides line up with TRBD2. This CDR3 contains 14 residues. After removal of 3 bases from V and 7 bases from J, the junction contained 7 bases not matched to a gene. Germline loops: CDR1 ENHRY, CDR2 SYGVKD. CDR3 sequence: CAISDGLAGREQYF. DNA of the CDR3: TGTGCCATCAGTGACGGGCTAGCGGGGAGGGAGCAGTACTTC.

The sample holds one count of this clone. This chain joins TRBV6-6 and TRBJ2-1; TRBD1 agrees at 7 bases. The CDR3 consists of 15 residues. Germline V gene lookup returns CDR1 MNHNY and CDR2 SVGAGI (reference sequence). After removal of 7 bases from V and 7 bases from J, the junction contained 13 bases not matched to a gene. CDR3 sequence reads: CASIKDRVVKNEQFF. Here the CDR3 DNA reads TGTGCCAGCATTAAAGACAGGGTGGTCAAGAATGAGCAGTTCTTC.

This clone was detected a few times. One end of the junction varies from germline; a read error may be responsible. The V and J genes are TRBV7-7 and TRBJ2-5, with a possible D match to TRBD2 (5 bases). CDR3 size: 13 residues. Germline V gives CDR1 SSHAT, CDR2 FNYEAQ (reference sequence). The DNA for the CDR3 is TGTGCTAGCAGCTTAAGAGGGAAAGAGACCCAGTACTTC. This translates into CASSLRGKETQYF. The entire variable domain, with the rest obtained from reference TRBV7-7 and TRBJ2-5, is as follows: GAGVSQSPRYKVTKRGQDVTLRCDPISSHATLYWYQQALGQGPEFLTYFNYEAQPDKSGLPSDRFSAERPEGSISTLTIQRTEQRDSAMYRCASSLRGKETQYFGPGTRLLVL.

This chain connects TRBV5-1 to TRBJ1-1; maybe TRBD1 (5 bases). This CDR3 is built from 14 residues. The V and J ends lost 1 base and 7 bases respectively, with 14 bases between them. Germline V lookup: CDR1 SGHRS, CDR2 YFSETQ. CDR3 in amino acids: CASSLIGAQGEAFF. The CDR3, as DNA: TGCGCCAGCAGCTTGATAGGGGCCCAGGGTGAAGCTTTCTTT.

The rearrangement joins TRBV4-2 to TRBJ2-7; D gene ambiguous. This CDR3 has 11 residues. Between the trimmed V and J ends, which lost 0 bases and 5 bases, there was a span of 2 bases. Looked up from germline, CDR1 is LGHNA and CDR2 is YNFKEQ. CDR3 sequence reads: CASSQDNEQYF. The CDR3 DNA sequence: TGTGCCAGCAGCCAAGATAACGAGCAGTACTTC.

V gene TRBV10-3 combines with J gene TRBJ1-2; 10 bases are a match to TRBD1. CDR1 is ENHRY and CDR2 is SYGVKD in the germline V gene. This CDR3 region has 12 residues. V shed 11 bases, J shed 7 bases, and the junction held 7 bases outside the gene matches. The CDR3 reads CALQDRGSGYTF. In DNA form, the CDR3 reads TGTGCCTTACAGGACAGGGGGTCTGGCTACACCTTC.

The chain employs TRBV9 and TRBJ2-2; D is possibly TRBD1 (7 bases). The CDR3 has 16 amino acids. V was pared by 0 bases and J by 4 bases, with 13 bases between. CDR1 is SGDLS and CDR2 is YYNGEE in the germline V gene. The CDR3, as DNA: TGTGCCAGCAGCGTAGACAGGGGAGCGGGCACCGGGGAGCTGTTTTTT. Its translation is CASSVDRGAGTGELFF.

The rearrangement links TRBV5-1 to TRBJ2-2; 10 bases map to TRBD1. In germline, CDR1 is SGHRS, CDR2 YFSETQ. The CDR3 length is 18 residues. V was clipped by 4 bases and J by 0 bases; unmatched bases: 9. The CDR3 bases are TGCGCCAGCAGCCTCGGGACAGGGGTGGGGGCGAACACCGGGGAGCTGTTTTTT. Protein sequence: CASSLGTGVGANTGELFF.

This chain uses TRBV5-6 with TRBJ1-1; a weak D match, TRBD1 (6 bases). The germline V gene encodes CDR1 SGHDT and CDR2 YYEEEE. The CDR3 has 17 amino acids. The germline V and J ends were trimmed by 5 bases and 1 base, with 21 bases remaining between them. CDR3 sequence reads: CASRARPPGHRNTEAFF. The CDR3 DNA reads as TGTGCCAGCAGAGCCAGGCCCCCGGGACACAGGAACACTGAAGCTTTCTTT.

This chain connects TRBV5-1 to TRBJ2-3; 14 nucleotides agree with TRBD2. Germline V gives CDR1 SGHRS, CDR2 YFSETQ. The CDR3 contains 19 residues. After removal of 4 bases from V and 6 bases from J, the junction contained 16 bases not matched to a gene. This chain's CDR3 is CASSRPGLAGAGPRDTQYF. The CDR3 DNA reads TGCGCCAGCAGCCGACCGGGACTAGCGGGGGCGGGACCTCGGGATACGCAGTATTTT.

The chain links TRBV5-1 to TRBJ2-5; tentative D call: TRBD2 (6 bases). V was shortened by 7 bases and J by 5 bases, with 15 bases between the two germline ends. This CDR3 has 13 residues. Germline CDR1 SGHRS, CDR2 YFSETQ. CDR3 sequence (DNA): TGCGCCAGCCTACGGACTGGAGGGGAGACCCAGTACTTC. Its protein product is CASLRTGGETQYF.

The chain links TRBV28 to TRBJ2-4, with D tentatively TRBD1 (5 bases). The V and J ends lost 4 bases and 3 bases respectively, with 10 bases between them. CDR3 size: 14 residues. Germline CDR1 reads MDHEN; CDR2 reads SYDVKM. The CDR3 bases are TGTGCCAGCAGTTCACAGGCGATCAAAAACATTCAGTACTTC. Protein: CASSSQAIKNIQYF. Full variable domain (rest looked up from reference TRBV28 and TRBJ2-4): DVKVTQSSRYLVKRTGEKVFLECVQDMDHENMFWYRQDPGLGLRLIYFSYDVKMKEKGDIPEGYSVSREKKERFSLILESASTNQTSMYLCASSSQAIKNIQYFGAGTRLSVL.

The CDR3 spells CASSDLRGYVEGTQYF. The CDR3 DNA reads TGTGCCAGCAGTGACCTCAGGGGATATGTTGAGGGGACCCAGTACTTC. J is TRBJ2-5 and V is TRBV6-1, with a weak D call TRBD1 (6 bases). This CDR3 has 16 amino acids. Trimming took 3 bases from V and 7 from J, leaving 21 bases between them. The V gene's germline CDR1 is MNHNS and CDR2 SASEGT.

A note on this clone: This specimen includes other DNA sequences encoding the same CDR3. The chain links TRBV5-1 to TRBJ2-3; 9 nucleotides line up with TRBD2. This CDR3 region has 16 residues. Germline CDR1 reads SGHRS; CDR2 reads YFSETQ. After removal of 0 bases from V and 4 bases from J, the junction contained 6 bases not matched to a gene. In DNA, the CDR3 is TGCGCCAGCAGCTTGGCCGGGCGGGGGGGCCCAGATACGCAGTATTTT. Translating gives CASSLAGRGGPDTQYF.

This clone has more than one count but fewer than ten. The rearrangement uses TRBV2 and TRBJ2-4; D not resolved. The CDR3 has 13 residues. Looked up from germline, CDR1 is SNHLY and CDR2 is FYNNEI. The V end was cut by 4 bases, the J end by 8 bases, with 12 bases between. CDR3 protein: CASSVYSRDIQYF. The CDR3 DNA reads as TGTGCCAGCAGTGTTTACAGTAGAGACATTCAGTACTTC.

This rearrangement joins TRBV29-1 to TRBJ2-1; D call uncertain. Germline CDR1 reads SQVTM; CDR2 reads ANQGSEA. The CDR3 totals 13 residues. Trimming left V 4 bases short and J 1 base short, with 8 bases between. Here the CDR3 DNA reads TGCAGCGTTGCTCGCGGATCCTACAATGAGCAGTTCTTC. Amino acids: CSVARGSYNEQFF.

The chain couples TRBV7-2 to TRBJ2-1, with 8 nucleotides matching TRBD2. Trimming cost V 3 bases and J 6 bases; bases outside gene matches: 4. This CDR3 comprises 14 residues. CDR1 is SGHTA and CDR2 is FQGNSA in the germline V gene. Here the CDR3 DNA reads TGTGCCAGCAGCTTGGTAGCGGGGCGCAATGAGCAGTTCTTC. This gives the protein CASSLVAGRNEQFF.

The chain carries TRBV19 and TRBJ1-5; no reliable D call. Trimming pared 5 bases from V and 1 base from J, leaving 15 bases between. The CDR3 has 16 residues. Germline assignment: CDR1 LNHDA and CDR2 SQIVND (reference sequence). The CDR3 DNA reads TGTGCCAGTAGTTCCGGTTTGGCGGGAAGCAATCAGCCCCAGCATTTT. This translates into CASSSGLAGSNQPQHF.

On this clone: At one of its ends the junction is not consistent with the germline gene, which may arise from a read error. The J gene is TRBJ2-7, the V gene TRBV7-7; 7 nucleotides agree with TRBD2. This CDR3 has 14 residues. The V gene's germline CDR1 is SSHAT and CDR2 FNYEAQ (reference sequence). CDR3 residues: CASSPGGASGRQYF. The CDR3 DNA is TGTGCTAGCAGCCCTGGCGGGGCTAGCGGTCGGCAGTACTTC.

This chain joins TRBV7-8 and TRBJ2-1, with 8 bases matching TRBD2. The germline gives CDR1 SGHVS, CDR2 FQNEAQ. With 3 bases clipped from V and 7 bases from J, the junction kept 5 bases outside the gene matches. The CDR3 totals 14 residues. The CDR3 coding sequence is TGTGCCAGCAGCTTGGCGGGAGGAGGAAATGAGCAGTTCTTC. It yields the protein CASSLAGGGNEQFF.

This clone was found a few times. The chain uses TRBV4-1 and TRBJ2-6; D perhaps matches TRBD1 (5 bases). The CDR3 length is 16 residues. V was shortened by 2 bases and J by 2 bases, with 10 bases between the two germline ends. Germline loops: CDR1 MGHRA, CDR2 YSYEKL. The CDR3 DNA is TGCGCCAGCAGCCAATTGACAGTCGCTGGGGCCAACGTCCTGACTTTC. As protein: CASSQLTVAGANVLTF.

Points on this clone: The junction differs from germline at one of its ends, possibly a read error. The J gene is TRBJ2-1, the V gene TRBV7-9, with 10 bases that match TRBD2. Germline V lookup: CDR1 SEHNR, CDR2 FQNEAQ (reference sequence). CDR3 length: 11 amino acids. Here the CDR3 reads CASSLAGDQFF. As DNA, the CDR3 is TGTGCCAGCAGCCTAGCGGGAGATCAGTTCTTC.

The chain carries TRBV25-1 and TRBJ1-2; D is unclear. The CDR3 totals 15 residues. The germline V gene encodes CDR1 MGHDK and CDR2 SYGVNS. V was cut by 3 bases and J by 7 bases, with 18 bases left in between. CDR3 loop: CASSEHPSGISGYTF. CDR3 nucleotides: TGTGCCAGCAGTGAGCACCCTAGTGGAATTAGTGGCTACACCTTC.

The chain is built from TRBV5-4 and TRBJ2-3; unclear D gene. The CDR3 is 13 amino acids. Trimming took off 0 bases at V and 6 bases at J, with 8 bases between the two ends. Germline-derived CDR1 and CDR2 are SGHNT and YYREEE (reference sequence). CDR3 residues: CASSLEARDTQYF. For the CDR3, the DNA is TGTGCCAGCAGCTTGGAAGCGAGGGATACGCAGTATTTT.

The V gene is TRBV5-1, the J gene TRBJ1-2; 7 nucleotides agree with TRBD1. With 0 bases clipped from V and 1 base from J, the junction kept 3 bases outside the gene matches. This CDR3 region has 15 residues. In germline, CDR1 is SGHRS, CDR2 YFSETQ. This chain's CDR3 is CASSLGGQNNYGYTF. The CDR3 nucleotides are TGCGCCAGCAGCTTGGGGGGACAGAATAACTATGGCTACACCTTC.

This clone has just one count. This chain connects TRBV5-1 to TRBJ1-5; D is perhaps TRBD1 (5 bases). V dropped 0 bases and J dropped 4 bases, with 14 bases sitting between them. The CDR3 consists of 16 residues. Per the germline V gene, CDR1 is SGHRS and CDR2 is YFSETQ. The CDR3: CASSLDGQGGNQPQHF. The DNA of the CDR3 is TGCGCCAGCAGCTTGGATGGTCAGGGAGGGAATCAGCCCCAGCATTTT.

This clone qualifies as medium-sized. CDR3 protein: CASSMRTFPGQPQHF. In DNA, the CDR3 is TGTGCCAGTAGTATGAGGACCTTCCCGGGGCAGCCCCAGCATTTT. The V call is TRBV19, the J call TRBJ1-5, with unresolved D. The CDR3 loop spans 15 amino acids. Germline V gene sequence: CDR1 LNHDA, CDR2 SQIVND (reference sequence). Trimming pared 3 bases from V and 7 bases from J, leaving 16 bases between.

This clone appeared a single time. The gene calls are TRBV6-1 and TRBJ1-5, with TRBD1 identical over 9 bases. The CDR3 covers 14 residues. Looked up from germline, CDR1 is MNHNS and CDR2 is SASEGT. The J segment lost 6 bases and the V segment lost 6 bases, leaving 6 bases of the junction unmatched. The CDR3 bases are TGTGCCAGCAGGACGGGACAGGGCTCTCAGCCCCAGCATTTT. It is translated as CASRTGQGSQPQHF.

As to this clone: Other DNA sequences of this sample code for an identical CDR3. The J gene is TRBJ1-2, the V gene TRBV18; TRBD1 matches at 12 bases. The V and J ends lost 5 bases and 7 bases, in that order; junction bases with no gene match: 11. CDR3 length: 16 residues. Germline values: CDR1 KGHSH, CDR2 LQKENI. CDR3 DNA sequence: TGTGCCAGCTCATCCGGGACAGGGGGCGCGCTGGGTGGCTACACCTTC. Its protein product is CASSSGTGGALGGYTF.